This TCR beta chain was documented in a study of spatial heterogeneity in lung cancer. On the study more broadly: For the average unique TCR and UMI combination, more than ten occurrences appeared in raw reads. Notes on the study in general: How many expanded intratumoral alpha and beta TCRs were present tracked the tumor mutation count, which was a count of nonsynonymous mutations.

Indicated time point: sample taken at primary tumor resection. Unsorted whole RNA of tumor, nontumor lung or frozen PBMC was sequenced. TCRdb reprocessed the 5' RACE reads via MiXCR and lists one record per CDR3 protein. This sample has some 4,000 distinct CDR3 sequences; under 10% occur once, and the top ten carry about 16%. The CDR3 loop spans 14 amino acids. After removal of 3 bases from V and 3 bases from J, the junction contained 4 bases not matched to a gene. This clonotype was counted at least ten times. The antigen is undetermined. The source was lung tumor tissue, collected at surgery. The TCR was taken from a male donor with early-stage non-small cell lung cancer. The chain employs TRBV12-3 or TRBV12-4 and TRBJ1-1; 7 bases line up with TRBD1. CDR3 in amino acids: CASSLTGRYTEAFF. The CDR3 DNA follows: TGTGCCAGCAGTTTGACAGGGAGGTACACTGAAGCTTTCTTT.